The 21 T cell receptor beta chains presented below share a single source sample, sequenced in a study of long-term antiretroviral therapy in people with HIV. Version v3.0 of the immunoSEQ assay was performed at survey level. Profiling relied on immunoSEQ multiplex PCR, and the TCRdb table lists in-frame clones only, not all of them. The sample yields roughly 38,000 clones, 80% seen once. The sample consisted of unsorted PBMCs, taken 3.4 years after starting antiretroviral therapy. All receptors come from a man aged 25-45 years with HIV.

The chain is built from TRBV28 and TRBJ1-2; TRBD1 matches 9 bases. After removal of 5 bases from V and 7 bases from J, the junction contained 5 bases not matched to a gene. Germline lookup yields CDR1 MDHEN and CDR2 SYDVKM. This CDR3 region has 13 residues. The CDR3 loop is CASSPGDRAGYTF. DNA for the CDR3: TGTGCCAGCAGTCCCGGGGACAGGGCTGGCTACACCTTC.

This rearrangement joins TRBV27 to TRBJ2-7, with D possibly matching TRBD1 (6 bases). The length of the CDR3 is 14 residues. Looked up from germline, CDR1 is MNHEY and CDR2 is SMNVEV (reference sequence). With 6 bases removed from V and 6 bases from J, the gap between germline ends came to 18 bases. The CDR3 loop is CASRVGRGSGEQYF. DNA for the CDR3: TGTGCCAGCAGGGTGGGCAGGGGCTCAGGCGAGCAGTACTTC.

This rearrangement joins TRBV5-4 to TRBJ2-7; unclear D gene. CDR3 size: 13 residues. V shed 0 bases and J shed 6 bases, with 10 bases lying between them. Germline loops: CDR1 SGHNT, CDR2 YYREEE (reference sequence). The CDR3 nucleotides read TGTGCCAGCAGCTTGGTTGGCCAGGTCGAGCAGTACTTC. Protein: CASSLVGQVEQYF.

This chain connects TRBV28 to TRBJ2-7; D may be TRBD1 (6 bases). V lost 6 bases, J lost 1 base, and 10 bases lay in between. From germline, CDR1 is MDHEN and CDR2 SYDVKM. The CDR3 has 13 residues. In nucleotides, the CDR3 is TGTGCCAGCAGGCCGGACAGTTCCTACGAGCAGTACTTC. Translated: CASRPDSSYEQYF.

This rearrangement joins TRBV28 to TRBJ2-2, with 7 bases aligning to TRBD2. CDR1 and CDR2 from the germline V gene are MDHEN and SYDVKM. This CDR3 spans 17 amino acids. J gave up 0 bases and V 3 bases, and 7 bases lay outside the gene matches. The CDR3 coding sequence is TGTGCCAGCAGTTTCATCCAAGCGGGGACGAACACCGGGGAGCTGTTTTTT. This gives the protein CASSFIQAGTNTGELFF. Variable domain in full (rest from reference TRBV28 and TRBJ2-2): DVKVTQSSRYLVKRTGEKVFLECVQDMDHENMFWYRQDPGLGLRLIYFSYDVKMKEKGDIPEGYSVSREKKERFSLILESASTNQTSMYLCASSFIQAGTNTGELFFGEGSRLTVL.

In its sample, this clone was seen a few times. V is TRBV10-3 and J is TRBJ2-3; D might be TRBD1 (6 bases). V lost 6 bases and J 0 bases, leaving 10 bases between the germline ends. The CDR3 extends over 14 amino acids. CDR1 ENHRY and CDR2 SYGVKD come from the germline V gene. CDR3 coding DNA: TGTGCCATCAGAGGGGGAGCTAGCACAGATACGCAGTATTTT. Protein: CAIRGGASTDTQYF.

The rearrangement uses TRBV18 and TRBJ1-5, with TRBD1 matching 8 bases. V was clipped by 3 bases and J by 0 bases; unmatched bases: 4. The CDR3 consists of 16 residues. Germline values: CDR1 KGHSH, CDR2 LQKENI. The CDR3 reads CASSPTTGDSNQPQHF. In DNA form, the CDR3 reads TGTGCCAGCTCACCGACGACAGGGGATAGCAATCAGCCCCAGCATTTT. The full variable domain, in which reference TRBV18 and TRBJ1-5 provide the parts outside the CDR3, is NAGVMQNPRHLVRRRGQEARLRCSPMKGHSHVYWYRQLPEEGLKFMVYLQKENIIDESGMPKERFSAEFPKEGPSILRIQQVVRGDSAAYFCASSPTTGDSNQPQHFGDGTRLSIL.

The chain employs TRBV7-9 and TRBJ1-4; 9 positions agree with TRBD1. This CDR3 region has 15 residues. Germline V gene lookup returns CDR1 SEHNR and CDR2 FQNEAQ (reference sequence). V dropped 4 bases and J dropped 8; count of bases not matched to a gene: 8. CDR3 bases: TGTGCCAGCAGCTCGTTACAGGGGGCCGGGGAAAAACTGTTTTTT. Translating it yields CASSSLQGAGEKLFF.

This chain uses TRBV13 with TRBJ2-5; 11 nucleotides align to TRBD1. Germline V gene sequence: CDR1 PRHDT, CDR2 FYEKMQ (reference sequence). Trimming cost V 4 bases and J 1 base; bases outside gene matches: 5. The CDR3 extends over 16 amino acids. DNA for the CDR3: TGTGCCAGCAGCTCCCGGGACAGGGGGTTCCAAGAGACCCAGTACTTC. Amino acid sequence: CASSSRDRGFQETQYF.

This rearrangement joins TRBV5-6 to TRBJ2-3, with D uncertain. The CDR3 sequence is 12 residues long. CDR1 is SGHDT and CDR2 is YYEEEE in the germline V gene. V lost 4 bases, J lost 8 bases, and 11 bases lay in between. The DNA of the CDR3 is TGTGCCAGCAGCCCGGTGGGAACTACGCAGTATTTT. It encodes CASSPVGTTQYF.

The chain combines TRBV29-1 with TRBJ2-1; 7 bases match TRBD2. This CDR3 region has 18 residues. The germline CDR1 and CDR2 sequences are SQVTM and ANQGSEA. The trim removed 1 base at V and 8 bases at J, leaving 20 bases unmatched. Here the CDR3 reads CSVEGRGFGEGRGDEQFF. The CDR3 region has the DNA TGCAGCGTTGAAGGTCGGGGTTTCGGGGAGGGTAGGGGCGATGAGCAGTTCTTC.

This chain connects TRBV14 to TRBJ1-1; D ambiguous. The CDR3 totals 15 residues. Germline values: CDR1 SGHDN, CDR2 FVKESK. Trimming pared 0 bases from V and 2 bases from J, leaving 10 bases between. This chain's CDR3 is CASSQDSGYNTEAFF. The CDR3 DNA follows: TGTGCCAGCAGCCAAGACTCGGGTTACAACACTGAAGCTTTCTTT.

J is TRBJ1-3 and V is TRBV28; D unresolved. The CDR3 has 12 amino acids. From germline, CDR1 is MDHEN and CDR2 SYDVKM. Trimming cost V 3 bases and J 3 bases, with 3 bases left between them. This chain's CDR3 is CASSFRGNTIYF. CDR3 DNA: TGTGCCAGCAGTTTTCGTGGAAACACCATATATTTT.

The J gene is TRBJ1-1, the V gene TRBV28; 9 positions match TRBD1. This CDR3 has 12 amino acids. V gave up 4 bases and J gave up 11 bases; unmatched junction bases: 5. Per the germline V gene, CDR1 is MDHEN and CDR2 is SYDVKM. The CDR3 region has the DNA TGTGCCAGCAGTTCAAGGACAGGGGCTGCTTTCTTT. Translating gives CASSSRTGAAFF. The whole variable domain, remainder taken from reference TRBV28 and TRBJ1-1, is DVKVTQSSRYLVKRTGEKVFLECVQDMDHENMFWYRQDPGLGLRLIYFSYDVKMKEKGDIPEGYSVSREKKERFSLILESASTNQTSMYLCASSSRTGAAFFGQGTRLTVV.

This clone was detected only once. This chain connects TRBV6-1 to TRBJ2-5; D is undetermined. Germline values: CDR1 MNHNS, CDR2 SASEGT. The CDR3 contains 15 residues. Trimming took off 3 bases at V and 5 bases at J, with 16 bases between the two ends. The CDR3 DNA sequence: TGTGCCAGCAGTGACGGTTATGGTAGCCGGGAGACCCAGTACTTC. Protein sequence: CASSDGYGSRETQYF.

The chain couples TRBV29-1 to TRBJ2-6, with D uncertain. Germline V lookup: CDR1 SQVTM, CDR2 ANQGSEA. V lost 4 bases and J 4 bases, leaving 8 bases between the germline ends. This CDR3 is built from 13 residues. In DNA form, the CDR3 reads TGCAGCGTTGCTGTGACGGGGGCCAACGTCCTGACTTTC. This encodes CSVAVTGANVLTF.

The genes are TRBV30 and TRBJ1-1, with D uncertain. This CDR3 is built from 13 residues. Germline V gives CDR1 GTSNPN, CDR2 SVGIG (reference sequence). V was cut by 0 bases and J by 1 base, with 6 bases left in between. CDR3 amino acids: CAWSVGENTEAFF. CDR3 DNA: TGTGCCTGGAGTGTTGGGGAGAACACTGAAGCTTTCTTT.

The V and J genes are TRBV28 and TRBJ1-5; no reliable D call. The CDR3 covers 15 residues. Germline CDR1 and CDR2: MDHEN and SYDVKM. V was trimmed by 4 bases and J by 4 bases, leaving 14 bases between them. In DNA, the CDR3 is TGTGCCAGCAGTTCCAACACTCGGGGTAATCAGCCCCAGCATTTT. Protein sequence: CASSSNTRGNQPQHF.

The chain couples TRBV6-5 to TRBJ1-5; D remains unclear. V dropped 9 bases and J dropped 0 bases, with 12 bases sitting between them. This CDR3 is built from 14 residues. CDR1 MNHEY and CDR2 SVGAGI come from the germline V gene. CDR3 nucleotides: TGTGCCAGTTCGACCGAGTATAGCAATCAGCCCCAGCATTTT. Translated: CASSTEYSNQPQHF.

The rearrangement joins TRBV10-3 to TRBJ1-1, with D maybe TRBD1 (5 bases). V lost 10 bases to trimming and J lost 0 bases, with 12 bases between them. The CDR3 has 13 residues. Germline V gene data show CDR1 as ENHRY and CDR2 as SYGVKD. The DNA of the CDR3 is TGTGCCAGCCGAGGGGTATTGAACACTGAAGCTTTCTTT. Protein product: CASRGVLNTEAFF.

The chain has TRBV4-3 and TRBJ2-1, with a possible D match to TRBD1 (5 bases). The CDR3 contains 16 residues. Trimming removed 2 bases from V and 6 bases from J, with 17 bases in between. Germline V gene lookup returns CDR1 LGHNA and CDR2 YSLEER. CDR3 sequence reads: CASSQPGPRVVNEQFF. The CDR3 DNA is TGCGCCAGCAGCCAACCAGGGCCTAGGGTGGTCAATGAGCAGTTCTTC.